Sequencing of this TCR beta chain was carried out in a study of blood T cell repertoires in COVID-19. About the research overall: In each case, the material was cDNA or gDNA derived from T cells, B-cell-depleted T cells, or PBMCs.

This CDR3 region has 14 residues. CDR1 is KGHDR and CDR2 is SFDVKD in the germline V gene. The germline V and J ends were trimmed by 5 bases and 8 bases, with 14 bases remaining between them. The study counted Cohort 3 donors as recovered given two negative PCRs, clearance, or symptom resolution. The protocol was immunoSEQ multiplex PCR, while the TCRdb copy is restricted to in-frame clones and leaves out a portion. The sample has under 150,000 clones, 60% to 80% seen once; the top ten hold roughly 2.9%. This receptor was obtained from a woman in her forties or fifties who had recovered from COVID-19. Sequenced input: PBMCs or T cells enriched from blood (not recorded which). V gene TRBV24-1 combines with J gene TRBJ2-2; D perhaps matches TRBD1 (7 bases). CDR3 sequence: CATSAGGSPGELFF. DNA of the CDR3: TGTGCCACCAGTGCAGGGGGGTCTCCGGGGGAGCTGTTTTTT.